This TCR beta chain stems from a study of OX40 agonist ivuxolimab in advanced cancers. Assay: immunoSEQ multiplex PCR; the TCRdb copy retains only in-frame clones and omits some. Of about 80,000 clones in the sample, 85% to 95% were seen once. The TCR comes from an adult with an advanced solid tumor such as melanoma, head and neck, liver or kidney cancer. The material sequenced was CD4+ or CD8+ T cells sorted from blood, taken in a trial of the OX40 agonist ivuxolimab.

CDR3 sequence (DNA): TGTGCCATCAGCCCTGGGGGGTCGCCGACTGAAGCTTTCTTT. It encodes CAISPGGSPTEAFF. The J gene is TRBJ1-1, the V gene TRBV10-3; TRBD1 is a possible D gene (5 bases). The CDR3 loop spans 14 amino acids. Germline values: CDR1 ENHRY, CDR2 SYGVKD. V was clipped by 6 bases and J by 5 bases, with 16 bases between them.